A single sample gave rise to the 20 T cell receptor beta chains below, sequenced in a study of CD8 T cells in Susac syndrome (dated by TCRdb to between 2018 and 2020). The library came from the immunoSEQ multiplex PCR assay. RNA was extracted using the RNeasy kit, and roughly 0.5 to 1 ug of the RNA was reverse transcribed with random hexamers. TCRdb ran its own pipeline on the public reads, namely fastp trimming at Q25 and MiXCR clone calling, and kept in-frame beta chains. Each entry is one CDR3 protein sequence, shown with its most common DNA and genes. The sample data list around 120,000 distinct CDR3 sequences, and approximately 94% of these were observed just once. Around 0.12% of the sample is held by the ten biggest clonotypes. Source material: CD4+ T cells from PBMCs. The receptors come from a human donor with multiple sclerosis.

The rearrangement uses TRBV7-8 and TRBJ2-1; 9 bases match TRBD1. V was clipped by 5 bases and J by 9 bases; unmatched bases: 8. This CDR3 is built from 14 residues. CDR1 SGHVS and CDR2 FQNEAQ come from the germline V gene. CDR3 loop: CASSPGTGQIEQFF. As DNA, the CDR3 is TGTGCCAGCAGCCCCGGGACAGGGCAGATTGAGCAGTTCTTC.

The chain joins TRBV7-9 to TRBJ2-5; no clear D. The CDR3 consists of 15 residues. The V and J ends lost 4 bases and 2 bases respectively, with 14 bases between them. Per the germline V gene, CDR1 is SEHNR and CDR2 is FQNEAQ (reference sequence). The CDR3: CASSSQSGRQETQYF. The CDR3 nucleotides are TGTGCCAGCAGCTCCCAAAGTGGCCGGCAAGAGACCCAGTACTTC.

This chain uses TRBV12-3 or TRBV12-4 with TRBJ2-5, with D possibly being TRBD1 (5 bases). The CDR3 runs 15 residues. The V and J ends lost 3 bases and 7 bases respectively, with 18 bases between them. This chain's CDR3 is CASSLYHGPGSTQYF. The CDR3 coding sequence is TGTGCCAGCAGTTTGTATCACGGTCCAGGGTCGACCCAGTACTTC.

The gene calls are TRBV19 and TRBJ1-2; 9 bases line up with TRBD1. The CDR3 spans 15 residues. Per germline, CDR1 LNHDA and CDR2 SQIVND (reference sequence). Trimming at V came to 6 bases and at J to 2 bases, leaving 7 bases not matched to a gene. The CDR3 reads CASRSQGAGNYGYTF. DNA of the CDR3: TGTGCCAGTAGGTCACAGGGGGCGGGCAACTATGGCTACACCTTC.

The chain recombines TRBV12-3 or TRBV12-4 with TRBJ1-2; 7 nucleotides align to TRBD1. The CDR3 covers 15 residues. Trimming cost V 4 bases and J 7 bases; bases outside gene matches: 12. The CDR3 DNA sequence: TGTGCCAGCAGTTCGACAGGGAAAGGCGTCGGTGGCTACACCTTC. As protein: CASSSTGKGVGGYTF.

This clonotype appeared once. This chain links TRBV27 with TRBJ2-6; no reliable D call. V lost 11 bases to trimming and J lost 3 bases, with 8 bases between them. The CDR3 extends over 12 amino acids. Germline CDR1 reads MNHEY; CDR2 reads SMNVEV (reference sequence). In nucleotides, the CDR3 is TGTGCCTCAACCAATGGGGCCAACGTCCTGACTTTC. Its protein product is CASTNGANVLTF.

This chain uses TRBV7-2 with TRBJ2-7; D may be TRBD1 (7 bases). CDR3 length: 13 amino acids. Trimming shortened V by 6 bases and J by 3 bases, and 12 bases separated the two germline ends. The germline CDR1 and CDR2 sequences are SGHTA and FQGNSA. The CDR3 protein is CASREGQIYEQYF. CDR3 sequence (DNA): TGTGCCAGCAGGGAGGGACAGATCTACGAGCAGTACTTC.

CDR3 sequence reads: CASSELENSPLHF. CDR3 in DNA: TGTGCCAGCAGTGAATTGGAGAATTCACCCCTCCACTTT. V usage is TRBV6-1 and J usage is TRBJ1-6; D gene uncertain. Trimming shortened V by 2 bases and J by 7 bases, and 6 bases separated the two germline ends. This CDR3 has 13 amino acids. Germline V CDR1 and CDR2: MNHNS, SASEGT.

The chain couples TRBV3-1 to TRBJ1-2; D not certain. This CDR3 comprises 14 residues. In germline, CDR1 is LGHDT, CDR2 YNNKEL (reference sequence). V lost 1 base, J lost 4 bases, and 10 bases lay in between. The CDR3: CASSQVEGSYGYTF. The CDR3 bases are TGTGCCAGCAGCCAAGTCGAGGGTTCCTATGGCTACACCTTC.

The chain recombines TRBV29-1 with TRBJ1-1; TRBD1 matches 9 bases. CDR1 and CDR2 (germline): SQVTM, ANQGSEA. The ends lost 4 bases at V and 1 base at J; junction bases unmatched: 7. The CDR3 spans 15 residues. The CDR3 DNA is TGCAGCGTTGGATTGGGGACAGGGTGGAACACTGAAGCTTTCTTT. Residues: CSVGLGTGWNTEAFF.

The V and J genes are TRBV12-3 or TRBV12-4 and TRBJ2-1, with D unclear. The CDR3 sequence is 8 residues long. DNA of the CDR3: TGTGCGGTAGATGAGCAGTTCTTC. Amino acids: CAVDEQFF.

The chain carries TRBV7-2 and TRBJ2-1, with TRBD2 matching 7 bases. The CDR3 totals 16 residues. After removal of 5 bases from V and 5 bases from J, the junction contained 12 bases not matched to a gene. Per the germline V gene, CDR1 is SGHTA and CDR2 is FQGNSA. The CDR3 DNA is TGTGCCAGCAGCACCTTTCTAGCGGCTAATGACAATGAGCAGTTCTTC. Protein: CASSTFLAANDNEQFF.

The chain employs TRBV19 and TRBJ2-4; TRBD1 matches 10 bases. The J segment lost 6 bases and the V segment lost 3 bases, leaving 5 bases of the junction unmatched. This CDR3 is 15 amino acids long. CDR1 and CDR2 (germline): LNHDA, SQIVND (reference sequence). This chain's CDR3 is CASSMGDRGRNIQYF. CDR3 bases: TGTGCCAGTAGTATGGGGGACAGGGGAAGAAACATTCAGTACTTC. The full variable domain, rest sourced from reference TRBV19 and TRBJ2-4, is DGGITQSPKYLFRKEGQNVTLSCEQNLNHDAMYWYRQDPGQGLRLIYYSQIVNDFQKGDIAEGYSVSREKKESFPLTVTSAQKNPTAFYLCASSMGDRGRNIQYFGAGTRLSVL.

The chain joins TRBV30 to TRBJ1-1, with a possible D match to TRBD1 (5 bases). The CDR3 has 13 amino acids. In germline, CDR1 is GTSNPN, CDR2 SVGIG (reference sequence). The V end was cut by 5 bases, the J end by 6 bases, with 16 bases between. The CDR3 spells CAWPPPGRAEAFF. CDR3 DNA sequence: TGTGCCTGGCCTCCCCCAGGGAGGGCTGAAGCTTTCTTT. The whole variable domain, remainder taken from reference TRBV30 and TRBJ1-1, is SQTIHQWPATLVQPVGSPLSLECTVEGTSNPNLYWYRQAAGRGLQLLFYSVGIGQISSEVPQNLSASRPQDRQFILSSKKLLLSDSGFYLCAWPPPGRAEAFFGQGTRLTVV.

This clonotype occurred a few times. The rearrangement uses TRBV6-2 or TRBV6-3 and TRBJ2-2; the D gene could be TRBD1 or TRBD2 (5 bases each). The CDR3 length is 17 residues. Germline V gives CDR1 MNHEY, CDR2 SVGEGT. V was pared by 6 bases and J by 0 bases, with 17 bases between. The CDR3 DNA sequence: TGTGCCAGCAGCTCCTCACTAGTCAGGGCGAACACCGGGGAGCTGTTTTTT. As protein: CASSSSLVRANTGELFF.

This clonotype was seen a handful of times. V usage is TRBV12-3 or TRBV12-4 and J usage is TRBJ1-1, with 8 nucleotides matching TRBD1. V lost 6 bases, J lost 4 bases, and 4 bases stayed unmatched. There are 13 residues in the CDR3. CDR3 DNA: TGTGCCAGCAGCGTAACAGGGGGCACTGAAGCTTTCTTT. Protein sequence: CASSVTGGTEAFF.

The J gene is TRBJ2-1, the V gene TRBV3-1, with D unclear. Looked up from germline, CDR1 is LGHDT and CDR2 is YNNKEL (reference sequence). Trimming removed 4 bases at V and 8 bases at J, with 9 bases between. The CDR3 has 12 residues. The CDR3 here is CASSPRSYEQFF. CDR3 DNA sequence: TGTGCCAGCAGCCCCCGTAGTTATGAGCAGTTCTTC.

The chain joins TRBV5-6 to TRBJ2-3; a possible D gene is TRBD2 (6 bases). Germline V gene sequence: CDR1 SGHDT, CDR2 YYEEEE. The CDR3 is 14 amino acids. The ends were cut back, 2 bases at V and 2 bases at J, with 9 bases in the middle. CDR3: CASSFAGPTDTQYF. The CDR3 DNA reads TGTGCCAGCAGCTTCGCGGGACCCACAGATACGCAGTATTTT.

This clonotype was recorded only once. V and J are TRBV7-2 and TRBJ2-2; TRBD2 matches at 7 bases. V lost 1 base to trimming and J lost 6 bases; unmatched junction nucleotides: 5. CDR3 length: 15 amino acids. Germline V gene data show CDR1 as SGHTA and CDR2 as FQGNSA. DNA for the CDR3: TGTGCCAGCAGCTTAGTAGGCGGGAGCGCCGGGGAGCTGTTTTTT. This encodes CASSLVGGSAGELFF.

The chain couples TRBV6-1 to TRBJ2-7; D gene unclear. Per the germline V gene, CDR1 is MNHNS and CDR2 is SASEGT. V lost 5 bases and J lost 2, with 19 bases in between. The CDR3 sequence is 16 residues long. As DNA, the CDR3 is TGTGCCAGCAGTCGTGATGTCCAATCGGTCCCCTACGAGCAGTACTTC. This gives the protein CASSRDVQSVPYEQYF.